This is a list of T cell receptor beta chains from one sample in a study of cytomegalovirus exposure and HLA in healthy donors. TCRdb's copy holds only in-frame clones and misses some; the assay was immunoSEQ multiplex PCR. The profile shows just under 150,000 clones, 80% of them singletons. The sequenced material came from PBMCs. The receptor source for this set is a woman aged 25 to 39 in good health and CMV-seronegative. The CDR3 runs from the conserved cysteine through the conserved F or W. A D gene is named only where the DNA matches it firmly. Clone size is stated in some rows and not others, as once, few, many or a class when expanded.

V gene	J gene	clone size	D gene	CDR3 protein	CDR3 DNA
TRBV20-1	TRBJ2-2	.	.	CSASTTGELFF	TGCAGTGCTAGTACAACCGGGGAGCTGTTTTTT
TRBV4-1	TRBJ1-5	few	.	CASSEHRVGVGPQHF	TGCGCCAGCAGCGAGCACAGGGTTGGGGTTGGGCCCCAGCATTTT
TRBV6-1	TRBJ2-5	.	.	CASSDQVRTQYF	TGTGCCAGCAGTGATCAGGTCCGTACCCAGTACTTC
TRBV27	TRBJ1-5	once	TRBD1	CASSFRDRGNQPQHF	TGTGCCAGCAGTTTCCGAGACAGGGGCAATCAGCCCCAGCATTTT
TRBV2	TRBJ1-2	.	.	CASSVEAGYTF	TGTGCCAGCAGTGTCGAGGCTGGCTACACCTTC
TRBV29-1	TRBJ1-3	.	.	CSVGLGVGNTIYF	TGCAGCGTCGGTCTAGGAGTTGGAAACACCATATATTTT
TRBV6-4	TRBJ2-3	.	.	CASSDSTLNTDTQYF	TGTGCCAGCAGTGACTCGACTTTGAACACAGATACGCAGTATTTT
TRBV30	TRBJ2-5	.	TRBD1	CAWSVQGLGQETQYF	TGTGCCTGGAGTGTACAGGGGCTGGGCCAAGAGACCCAGTACTTC
TRBV2	TRBJ2-7	once	TRBD1	CASRQGADYEQYF	TGTGCCAGCAGACAGGGGGCGGACTACGAGCAGTACTTC
TRBV16	TRBJ1-2	.	.	CASSPLGLGYTF	TGTGCCAGCAGCCCATTGGGGCTGGGCTACACCTTC
TRBV18	TRBJ2-3	.	.	CATLSASGEDTQYF	TGTGCCACCCTATCGGCCTCGGGGGAAGATACGCAGTATTTT
TRBV7-8	TRBJ1-2	.	.	CASSRSPRLREGYTF	TGTGCCAGCAGCCGGAGCCCGCGCCTAAGAGAGGGCTACACCTTC
TRBV6-1	TRBJ2-7	once	.	CASSEEPSESYEQYF	TGTGCCAGCAGTGAAGAGCCTAGCGAGTCCTACGAGCAGTACTTC
TRBV7-9	TRBJ1-3	.	.	CASSTPGLGNTIYF	TGTGCCAGCAGCACCCCAGGGCTTGGAAACACCATATATTTT
TRBV7-8	TRBJ2-7	.	.	CASSLVVGRSYEQYF	TGTGCCAGCAGCCTAGTCGTGGGGCGGAGCTACGAGCAGTACTTC
TRBV6-5	TRBJ1-1	.	.	CATGENTEAFF	TGTGCGACAGGAGAGAACACTGAAGCTTTCTTT
TRBV29-1	TRBJ2-3	.	TRBD2	CSVESASGRTDTQYF	TGCAGCGTTGAATCTGCTAGCGGGCGCACAGATACGCAGTATTTT
TRBV2	TRBJ2-5	.	.	CASDEGDETQYF	TGTGCCAGCGACGAGGGAGACGAGACCCAGTACTTC
TRBV4-3	TRBJ1-1	.	.	CASSQELRGTEAFF	TGCGCCAGCAGCCAAGAGTTGCGGGGGACTGAAGCTTTCTTT
TRBV7-2	TRBJ1-1	.	TRBD1	CASSLQSRTGGHTEAFF	TGTGCCAGCAGCTTACAGTCTAGGACAGGGGGCCACACTGAAGCTTTCTTT
TRBV28	TRBJ1-2	.	.	CASFNRAGGYTF	TGTGCCAGTTTCAACAGGGCCGGGGGCTACACCTTC
TRBV12-5	TRBJ1-1	.	.	CASGTRRGTEAFF	TGTGCTAGTGGTACCCGGCGGGGCACTGAAGCTTTCTTT
TRBV7-9	TRBJ1-1	.	TRBD1	CASSYGTVNTEAFF	TGTGCCAGCAGCTACGGGACAGTGAACACTGAAGCTTTCTTT
TRBV7-9	TRBJ2-3	.	TRBD1	CASSLAVGTGVFTDTQYF	TGTGCCAGCAGCTTAGCCGTCGGGACAGGGGTATTCACAGATACGCAGTATTTT
TRBV4-3	TRBJ1-6	.	TRBD1	CASSQEIGTGSLHF	TGCGCCAGCAGCCAAGAGATAGGGACAGGTAGCCTCCACTTT
TRBV6-1	TRBJ1-1	.	TRBD1	CASSERTGMATEAFF	TGTGCCAGCAGTGAACGGACAGGGATGGCCACTGAAGCTTTCTTT
TRBV4-1	TRBJ2-5	.	.	CASSQVAGYQETQYF	TGCGCCAGCAGCCAAGTGGCCGGGTACCAAGAGACCCAGTACTTC
TRBV5-4	TRBJ1-2	once	.	CASSPGDNYGYTF	TGTGCCAGCAGCCCAGGGGACAACTATGGCTACACCTTC
TRBV5-1	TRBJ2-2	.	TRBD1	CASSFAGTVNTGELFF	TGCGCCAGCAGCTTCGCTGGGACAGTGAACACCGGGGAGCTGTTTTTT
TRBV7-2	TRBJ2-7	few	TRBD1	CASSSSGTGVYEQYF	TGTGCCAGCAGCTCGTCCGGGACAGGGGTCTACGAGCAGTACTTC
TRBV10-3	TRBJ1-1	.	.	CAISIQGSVFF	TGTGCCATCAGCATACAGGGCTCGGTTTTCTTT
TRBV7-9	TRBJ2-1	once	.	CASSSTLYNEQFF	TGTGCCAGCAGTTCGACACTGTACAATGAGCAGTTCTTC
TRBV6-5	TRBJ2-5	few	TRBD1	CASSYSRQGRETQYF	TGTGCCAGCAGTTACTCGAGACAGGGGAGGGAGACCCAGTACTTC
TRBV5-6	TRBJ2-2	.	.	CASSLSRVTVNTGELFF	TGTGCCAGCAGCCTGTCCCGGGTGACAGTTAACACCGGGGAGCTGTTTTTT
TRBV5-4	TRBJ2-1	.	.	CASSLALANEQFF	TGTGCCAGCAGCTTGGCACTAGCAAATGAGCAGTTCTTC
TRBV10-3	TRBJ1-3	.	.	CAIAGDSGNTIYF	TGTGCCATCGCGGGGGACTCTGGAAACACCATATATTTT
TRBV10-3	TRBJ2-1	.	TRBD2	CAIRAGGPEEQFF	TGTGCCATCAGGGCGGGGGGGCCGGAAGAGCAGTTCTTC
TRBV27	TRBJ2-2	.	TRBD1	CASSIGTGGLAGELFF	TGTGCCAGCAGTATAGGGACAGGAGGCCTCGCCGGGGAGCTGTTTTTT
TRBV10-2	TRBJ1-6	.	.	CASRRDNNSPLHF	TGCGCCAGCAGACGGGACAATAATTCACCCCTCCACTTT
TRBV30	TRBJ2-5	.	.	CAWSVGAVSETQYF	TGTGCCTGGAGTGTAGGGGCAGTATCTGAGACCCAGTACTTC
TRBV30	TRBJ1-5	.	TRBD1	CAWSGGTGGNQPQHF	TGTGCCTGGAGTGGAGGGACAGGCGGGAATCAGCCCCAGCATTTT